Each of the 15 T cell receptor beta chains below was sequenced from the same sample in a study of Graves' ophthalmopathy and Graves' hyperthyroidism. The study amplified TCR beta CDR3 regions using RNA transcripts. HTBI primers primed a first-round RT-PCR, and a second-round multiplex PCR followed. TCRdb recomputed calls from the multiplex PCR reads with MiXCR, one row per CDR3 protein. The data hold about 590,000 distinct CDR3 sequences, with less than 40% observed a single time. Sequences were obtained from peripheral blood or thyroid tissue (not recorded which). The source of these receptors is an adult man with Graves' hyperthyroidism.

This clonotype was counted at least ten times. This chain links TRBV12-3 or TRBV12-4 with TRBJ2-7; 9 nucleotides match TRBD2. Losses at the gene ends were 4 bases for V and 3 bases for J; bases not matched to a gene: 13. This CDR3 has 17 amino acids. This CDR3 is CASSYPSWREGLYEQYF. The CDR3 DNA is TGTGCCAGCAGTTACCCCTCGTGGCGGGAGGGCCTCTACGAGCAGTACTTC.

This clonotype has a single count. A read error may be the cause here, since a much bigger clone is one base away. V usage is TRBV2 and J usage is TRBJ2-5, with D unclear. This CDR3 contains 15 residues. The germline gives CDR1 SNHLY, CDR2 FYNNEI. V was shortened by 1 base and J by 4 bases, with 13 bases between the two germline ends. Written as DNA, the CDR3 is TGTGCCAGCAGTGAAGTGTCACTGAACCGAGAGACCCAGTACTTC. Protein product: CASSEVSLNRETQYF.

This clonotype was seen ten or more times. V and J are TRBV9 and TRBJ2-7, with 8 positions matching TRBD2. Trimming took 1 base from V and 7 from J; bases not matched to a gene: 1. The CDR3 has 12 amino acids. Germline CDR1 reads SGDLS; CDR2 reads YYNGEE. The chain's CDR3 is CASSVLAGEQYF. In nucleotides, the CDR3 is TGTGCCAGCAGCGTACTAGCGGGTGAGCAGTACTTC.

The CDR3 DNA reads TGTGCCAGCACCCCTTCTTGGGGGGCTAGGGGGGCAGATACGCAGTATTTT. Protein: CASTPSWGARGADTQYF. The rearrangement joins TRBV25-1 to TRBJ2-3; D tentatively reads TRBD1 or TRBD2 (6 bases each). In germline, CDR1 is MGHDK, CDR2 SYGVNS. V was pared by 7 bases and J by 4 bases, with 24 bases between. The CDR3 covers 17 residues.

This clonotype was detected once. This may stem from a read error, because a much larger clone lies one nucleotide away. CDR3 DNA: TGTGCCAGCAGCCCCTCGACAGGAAACACTGAAGCTTTCTTT. Amino acid sequence: CASSPSTGNTEAFF. This chain links TRBV7-3 with TRBJ1-1; TRBD1 is a possible D gene (6 bases). From germline, CDR1 is SGHTA and CDR2 FQGTGA. Trimming removed 5 bases at V and 2 bases at J, with 12 bases between. The length of the CDR3 is 14 residues.

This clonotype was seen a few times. The DNA for the CDR3 is TGCAGCGTTGGGGTAACTGAAGCTTTCTTT. Amino acid sequence: CSVGVTEAFF. The chain employs TRBV29-1 and TRBJ1-1; D uncertain. The CDR3 length is 10 residues. V was pared by 4 bases and J by 5 bases, with 5 bases between. Per the germline V gene, CDR1 is SQVTM and CDR2 is ANQGSEA.

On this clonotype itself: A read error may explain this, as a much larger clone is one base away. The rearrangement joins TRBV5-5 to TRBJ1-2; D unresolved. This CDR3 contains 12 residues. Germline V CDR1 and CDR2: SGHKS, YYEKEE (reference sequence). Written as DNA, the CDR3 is TGTACCAGCAGCTTGGGGTGGTATGGCTACACCTTC. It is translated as CTSSLGWYGYTF.

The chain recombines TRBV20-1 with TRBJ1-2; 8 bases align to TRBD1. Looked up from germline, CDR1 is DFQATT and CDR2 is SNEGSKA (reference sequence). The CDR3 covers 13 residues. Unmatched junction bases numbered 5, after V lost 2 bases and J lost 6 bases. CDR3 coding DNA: TGCAGTGCTAGACCCGGACAGGGTCATGGCTACACCTTC. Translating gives CSARPGQGHGYTF.

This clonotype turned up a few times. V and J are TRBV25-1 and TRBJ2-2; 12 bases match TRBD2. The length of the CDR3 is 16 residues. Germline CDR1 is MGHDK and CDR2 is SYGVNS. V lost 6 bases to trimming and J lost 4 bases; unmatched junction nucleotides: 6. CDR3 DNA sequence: TGTGCCAGCAGACCCCCGGGACTAGCGGGCACCGGGGAGCTGTTTTTT. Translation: CASRPPGLAGTGELFF.

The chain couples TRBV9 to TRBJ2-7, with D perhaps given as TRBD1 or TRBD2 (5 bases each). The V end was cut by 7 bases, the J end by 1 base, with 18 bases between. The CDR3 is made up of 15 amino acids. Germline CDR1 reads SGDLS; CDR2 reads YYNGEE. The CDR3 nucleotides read TGTGCCAGCGTCGAAGCCGGGACCGCTTCCTACGAGCAGTACTTC. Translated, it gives CASVEAGTASYEQYF.

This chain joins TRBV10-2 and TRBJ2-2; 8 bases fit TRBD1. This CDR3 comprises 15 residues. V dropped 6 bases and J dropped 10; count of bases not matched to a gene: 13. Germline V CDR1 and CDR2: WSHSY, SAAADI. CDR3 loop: CASREEAGGSEELFF. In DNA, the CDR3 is TGCGCCAGCAGGGAGGAGGCAGGGGGCTCCGAGGAGCTGTTTTTT.

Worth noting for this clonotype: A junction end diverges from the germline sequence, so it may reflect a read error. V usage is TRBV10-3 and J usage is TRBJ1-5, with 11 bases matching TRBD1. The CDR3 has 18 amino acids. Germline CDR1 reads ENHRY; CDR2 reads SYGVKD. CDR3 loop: CASSLWTGGTGGNQPQHF. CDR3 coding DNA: TGTGCCAGCAGTTTATGGACAGGGGGCACCGGGGGCAATCAGCCCCAGCATTTT.

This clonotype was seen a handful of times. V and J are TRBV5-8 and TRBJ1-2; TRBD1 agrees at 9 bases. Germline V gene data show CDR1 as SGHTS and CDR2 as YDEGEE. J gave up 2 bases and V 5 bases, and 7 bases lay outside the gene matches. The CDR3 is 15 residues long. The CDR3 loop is CASSLNRGQNYGYTF. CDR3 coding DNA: TGTGCCAGCAGTTTGAACAGGGGGCAAAACTATGGCTACACCTTC.

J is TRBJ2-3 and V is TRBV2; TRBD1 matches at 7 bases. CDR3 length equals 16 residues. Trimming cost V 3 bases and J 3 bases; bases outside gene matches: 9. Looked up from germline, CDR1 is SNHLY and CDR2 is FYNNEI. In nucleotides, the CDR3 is TGTGCCAGCAGTGAGAAGACAGGGCTCGGAACAGATACGCAGTATTTT. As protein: CASSEKTGLGTDTQYF.

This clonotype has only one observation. CDR3 DNA sequence: TGCGCCAGCAGCTTACTAGCGGGAGGGCCTCCTGGGGCCAACGTCCTGACTTTC. Protein product: CASSLLAGGPPGANVLTF. This chain joins TRBV5-1 and TRBJ2-6; 13 nucleotides align to TRBD2. V shed 2 bases, J shed 2 bases, and the junction held 4 bases outside the gene matches. The CDR3 loop spans 18 amino acids. The germline CDR1 and CDR2 sequences are SGHRS and YFSETQ. Using reference TRBV5-1 and TRBJ2-6 for the parts outside the CDR3, the full variable domain is KAGVTQTPRYLIKTRGQQVTLSCSPISGHRSVSWYQQTPGQGLQFLFEYFSETQRNKGNFPGRFSGRQFSNSRSEMNVSTLELGDSALYLCASSLLAGGPPGANVLTFGAGSRLTVL.